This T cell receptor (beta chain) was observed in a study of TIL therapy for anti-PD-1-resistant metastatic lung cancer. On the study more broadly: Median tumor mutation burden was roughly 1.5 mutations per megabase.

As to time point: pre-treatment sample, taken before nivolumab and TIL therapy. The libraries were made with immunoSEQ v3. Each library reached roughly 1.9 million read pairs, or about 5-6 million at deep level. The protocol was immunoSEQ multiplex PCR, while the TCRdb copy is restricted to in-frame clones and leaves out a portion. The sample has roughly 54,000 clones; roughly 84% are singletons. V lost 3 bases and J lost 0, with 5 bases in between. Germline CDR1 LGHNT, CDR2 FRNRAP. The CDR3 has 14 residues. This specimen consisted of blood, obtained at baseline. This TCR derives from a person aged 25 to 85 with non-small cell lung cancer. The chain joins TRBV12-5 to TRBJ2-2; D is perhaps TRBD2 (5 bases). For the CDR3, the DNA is TGTGCTAGTGGTTTACTAGCGAACACCGGGGAGCTGTTTTTT. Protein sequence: CASGLLANTGELFF.